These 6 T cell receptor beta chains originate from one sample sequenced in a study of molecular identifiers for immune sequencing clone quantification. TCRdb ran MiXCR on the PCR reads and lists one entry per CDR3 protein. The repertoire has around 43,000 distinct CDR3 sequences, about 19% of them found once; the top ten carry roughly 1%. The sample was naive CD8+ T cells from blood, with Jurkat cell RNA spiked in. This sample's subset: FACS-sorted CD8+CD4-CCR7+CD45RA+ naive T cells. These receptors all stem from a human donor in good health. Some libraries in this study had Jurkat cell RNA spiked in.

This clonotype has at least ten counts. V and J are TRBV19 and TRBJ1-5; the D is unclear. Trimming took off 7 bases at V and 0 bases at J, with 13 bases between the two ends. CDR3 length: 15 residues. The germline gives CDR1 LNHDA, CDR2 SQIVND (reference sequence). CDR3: CASTAQIYSNQPQHF. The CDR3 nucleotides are TGTGCCAGTACCGCACAGATCTATAGCAATCAGCCCCAGCATTTT.

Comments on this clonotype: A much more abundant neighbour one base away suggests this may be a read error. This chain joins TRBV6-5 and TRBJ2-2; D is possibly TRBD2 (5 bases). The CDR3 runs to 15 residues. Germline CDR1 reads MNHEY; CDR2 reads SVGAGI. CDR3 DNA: TGTGCCAGCAGTTTCACGGACTCGTACACCGGGCAGCTGTTTTTT. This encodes CASSFTDSYTGQLFF.

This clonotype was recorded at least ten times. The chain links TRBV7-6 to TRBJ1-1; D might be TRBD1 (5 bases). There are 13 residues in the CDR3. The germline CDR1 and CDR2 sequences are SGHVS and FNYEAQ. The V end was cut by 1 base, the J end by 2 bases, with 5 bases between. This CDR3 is CASSLGTNTEAFF. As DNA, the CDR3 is TGTGCCAGCAGCTTAGGGACAAACACTGAAGCTTTCTTT.

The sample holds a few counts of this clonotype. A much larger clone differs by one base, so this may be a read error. CDR3 residues: CASSQDPGGDTVAFF. The CDR3 DNA reads as TGTGCCAGCAGCCAAGATCCAGGGGGAGACACTGTAGCTTTCTTT. V usage is TRBV3-1 and J usage is TRBJ1-1; 7 bases fit TRBD1. Looked up from germline, CDR1 is LGHDT and CDR2 is YNNKEL (reference sequence). This CDR3 is 15 amino acids long.

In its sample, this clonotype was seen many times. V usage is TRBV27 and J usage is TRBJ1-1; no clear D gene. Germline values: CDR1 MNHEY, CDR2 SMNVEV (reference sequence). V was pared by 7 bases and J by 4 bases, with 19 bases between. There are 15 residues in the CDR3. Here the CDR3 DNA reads TGTGCCAGCAATACATTCGGTGGAGCTGTCACTGAAGCTTTCTTT. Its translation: CASNTFGGAVTEAFF.

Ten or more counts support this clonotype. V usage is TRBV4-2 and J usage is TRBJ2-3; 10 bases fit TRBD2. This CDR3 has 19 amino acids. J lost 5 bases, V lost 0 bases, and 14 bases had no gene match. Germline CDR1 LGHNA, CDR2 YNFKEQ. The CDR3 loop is CASSQEANPAGGFGDTQYF. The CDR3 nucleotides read TGTGCCAGCAGCCAAGAGGCGAATCCAGCGGGAGGGTTTGGAGATACGCAGTATTTT.